The 30 T cell receptor beta chains listed next were all sequenced from one sample in a study of control samples from healthy donors and cancer patients. Profiled with immunoSEQ multiplex PCR; TCRdb holds only in-frame clones, not every one. This sample yields around 250,000 clones, of which roughly 87% are seen a single time; about 14% belongs to the top ten. Sequenced input: PBMCs. These receptors all come from a woman in her fifties or sixties with lung cancer.

This clone was detected only once. The V gene is TRBV5-4, the J gene TRBJ2-2, with 7 positions matching TRBD2. The V gene's germline CDR1 is SGHNT and CDR2 YYREEE (reference sequence). The V gene end was trimmed by 4 bases and the J gene end by 6 bases; junction bases not matched to a gene: 12. The CDR3 is 16 amino acids. The CDR3 region is CASSLRVGGLPGELFF. The CDR3, as DNA: TGTGCCAGCAGCCTCAGGGTGGGAGGGTTACCCGGGGAGCTGTTTTTT.

The rearrangement links TRBV19 to TRBJ2-5; perhaps TRBD2 as D (6 bases). Trimming took 3 bases from V and 5 from J, leaving 13 bases between them. CDR1 and CDR2 from the germline V gene are LNHDA and SQIVND (reference sequence). This CDR3 is built from 14 residues. CDR3 sequence (DNA): TGTGCCAGTAGTATGTTGCCCAGCGGGGAGACCCAGTACTTC. Protein: CASSMLPSGETQYF.

V and J are TRBV28 and TRBJ1-5; tentatively, D is TRBD1 (5 bases). The CDR3 covers 13 residues. V lost 9 bases and J 7 bases, leaving 16 bases between the germline ends. Germline assignment: CDR1 MDHEN and CDR2 SYDVKM. Here the CDR3 DNA reads TGTGCCAGTCCCCCTGGGGGAGGACAGCCCCAGCATTTT. Its translation is CASPPGGGQPQHF.

This clone was counted a single time. The chain joins TRBV5-3 to TRBJ1-1, with unresolved D. TRBV5-3 is marked as an open reading frame, function uncertain. V was cut by 1 base and J by 4 bases, with 5 bases left in between. The CDR3 has 12 amino acids. The CDR3 DNA follows: TGTGCCAGAAGCTTGACAGCCACTGAAGCTTTCTTT. Encoded protein: CARSLTATEAFF.

The chain joins TRBV5-4 to TRBJ2-7; no clear D. The V end lost 4 bases, the J end lost 1 base, and 15 bases lay between the germline ends. The CDR3 has 15 residues. CDR1 and CDR2 (germline): SGHNT, YYREEE (reference sequence). CDR3 DNA sequence: TGTGCCAGCAGCCCCCCGTTGACCACGTCCTACGAGCAGTACTTC. Its protein is CASSPPLTTSYEQYF.

This clone turned up a few times. The junction departs from germline at one end; a sequencing error may be responsible. CDR3 loop: CASRYSGAGPDTQYF. The CDR3 bases are TGTGCCAGCAGGTACTCGGGAGCGGGTCCAGATACGCAGTATTTT. The chain has TRBV6-5 and TRBJ2-3, with a possible D match to TRBD2 (6 bases). Germline loops: CDR1 MNHEY, CDR2 SVGAGI. The CDR3 contains 15 residues.

This clone was counted a single time. This chain joins TRBV18 and TRBJ1-3; 10 bases map to TRBD1. This CDR3 is built from 17 residues. J lost 2 bases, V lost 3 bases, and 7 bases had no gene match. Per germline, CDR1 KGHSH and CDR2 LQKENI. CDR3 protein: CASSPNWGQGTGNTIYF. The CDR3 DNA reads as TGTGCCAGCTCACCTAACTGGGGACAGGGGACTGGAAACACCATATATTTT.

The chain employs TRBV27 and TRBJ2-3, with 10 nucleotides matching TRBD1. Germline CDR1 and CDR2: MNHEY and SMNVEV (reference sequence). This CDR3 comprises 14 residues. With 6 bases clipped from V and 4 bases from J, the junction kept 4 bases outside the gene matches. CDR3 amino acids: CASRPGQGADTQYF. The DNA for the CDR3 is TGTGCCAGCAGGCCCGGACAGGGGGCAGATACGCAGTATTTT.

This chain uses TRBV10-2 with TRBJ1-4, with unresolved D. Germline V CDR1 and CDR2: WSHSY, SAAADI. Trimming pared 3 bases from V and 5 bases from J, leaving 10 bases between. The CDR3 covers 14 residues. Written as DNA, the CDR3 is TGCGCCAGCAGTGAACGGATTACGAATGAAAAACTGTTTTTT. This translates into CASSERITNEKLFF.

This clone appeared a single time. The chain joins TRBV7-2 to TRBJ2-1; D not certain. CDR3 length: 15 residues. Germline CDR1 and CDR2: SGHTA and FQGNSA. The V end lost 1 base, the J end lost 0 bases, and 7 bases lay between the germline ends. CDR3 sequence (DNA): TGTGCCAGCAGCTTAGAGTCATTCTCCTACAATGAGCAGTTCTTC. It codes for CASSLESFSYNEQFF.

This chain joins TRBV2 and TRBJ2-1, with D possibly TRBD2 on 5 matching bases. The germline V gene encodes CDR1 SNHLY and CDR2 FYNNEI. The CDR3 extends over 15 amino acids. The V and J ends lost 1 base and 0 bases respectively, with 7 bases between them. CDR3 sequence: CASSEEAGSYNEQFF. The CDR3 coding sequence is TGTGCCAGCAGTGAAGAGGCGGGCTCCTACAATGAGCAGTTCTTC.

This sequence joins TRBV24-1 and TRBJ2-2; D remains ambiguous. This CDR3 contains 13 residues. Between the trimmed V and J ends, which lost 9 bases and 6 bases, there was a span of 13 bases. Germline V lookup: CDR1 KGHDR, CDR2 SFDVKD. The DNA for the CDR3 is TGTGCCACCCAAAGGACGGGCGCCGGGGAGCTGTTTTTT. Translated, it gives CATQRTGAGELFF.

This rearrangement joins TRBV30 to TRBJ1-6, with D perhaps matching TRBD1 (6 bases). Trimming removed 6 bases at V and 7 bases at J, with 16 bases between. CDR1 and CDR2 from the germline V gene are GTSNPN and SVGIG (reference sequence). There are 14 residues in the CDR3. The CDR3, as DNA: TGTGCCTGCCGAGCAGGGGCGGTGAATTCACCCCTCCACTTT. It specifies CACRAGAVNSPLHF.

The J gene is TRBJ2-3, the V gene TRBV24-1; 7 nucleotides align to TRBD1. Germline trimming cut 7 bases from V and 0 bases from J; bases unmatched to any gene: 3. The germline gives CDR1 KGHDR, CDR2 SFDVKD. This CDR3 contains 14 residues. The CDR3 protein is CATRDRSSTDTQYF. In DNA form, the CDR3 reads TGTGCCACCAGGGACAGGAGTAGCACAGATACGCAGTATTTT.

J is TRBJ1-1 and V is TRBV18, with D possibly being TRBD1 (5 bases). The V gene's germline CDR1 is KGHSH and CDR2 LQKENI. There are 15 residues in the CDR3. The V end was cut by 0 bases, the J end by 3 bases, with 11 bases between. CDR3 protein: CASSPPGWGDTEAFF. CDR3 in DNA: TGTGCCAGCTCACCACCGGGCTGGGGGGACACTGAAGCTTTCTTT.

This clone was detected a few times. This chain connects TRBV7-2 to TRBJ2-3; 10 nucleotides agree with TRBD1. CDR1 SGHTA and CDR2 FQGNSA come from the germline V gene. Trimming took 5 bases from V and 3 from J; bases not matched to a gene: 5. This CDR3 region has 15 residues. The CDR3 DNA is TGTGCCAGCAGCGCCCGGACAGGGGGAACAGATACGCAGTATTTT. Translated: CASSARTGGTDTQYF.

The chain uses TRBV6-5 and TRBJ2-7; a possible D gene is TRBD1 (6 bases). V was cut by 5 bases and J by 6 bases, with 20 bases left in between. The germline V gene has CDR1 MNHEY and CDR2 SVGAGI. This CDR3 is 15 amino acids long. CDR3 DNA: TGTGCCAGCAGTCTAGGGGGACCGGCCGTAGTCGAGCAGTACTTC. It is translated as CASSLGGPAVVEQYF.

The chain employs TRBV10-2 and TRBJ1-5, with a weak D call TRBD1 (5 bases). Germline-derived CDR1 and CDR2 are WSHSY and SAAADI. This CDR3 has 13 residues. The V end lost 0 bases, the J end lost 5 bases, and 5 bases lay between the germline ends. In DNA form, the CDR3 reads TGCGCCAGCAGTGAGTCGGGGGATCAGCCCCAGCATTTT. Protein sequence: CASSESGDQPQHF.

This chain joins TRBV9 and TRBJ1-4, with a possible D match to TRBD1 (5 bases). V shed 4 bases and J shed 10 bases, with 14 bases lying between them. The CDR3 totals 13 residues. CDR1 SGDLS and CDR2 YYNGEE come from the germline V gene. The CDR3 spells CASSTGTNRKLFF. In DNA, the CDR3 is TGTGCCAGCAGCACCGGGACCAACCGAAAACTGTTTTTT.

V is TRBV29-1 and J is TRBJ2-1, with TRBD2 matching over 7 bases. Germline V gene lookup returns CDR1 SQVTM and CDR2 ANQGSEA. The J segment lost 0 bases and the V segment lost 3 bases, leaving 2 bases of the junction unmatched. CDR3 length: 14 amino acids. The CDR3 spells CSVDGGSSYNEQFF. For the CDR3, the DNA is TGCAGCGTTGATGGCGGGAGCTCCTACAATGAGCAGTTCTTC.

The chain uses TRBV2 and TRBJ1-2, with a weak D call TRBD1 (5 bases). Trimming took 6 bases from V and 4 from J, leaving 12 bases between them. The CDR3 is made up of 13 amino acids. Germline assignment: CDR1 SNHLY and CDR2 FYNNEI. The CDR3 spells CASSAGQFYGYTF. CDR3 bases: TGTGCCAGCAGCGCCGGACAATTCTATGGCTACACCTTC.

Here the CDR3 reads CASSRARLMEEEFF. For the CDR3, the DNA is TGTGCCAGCAGTCGGGCCAGGCTAATGGAGGAGGAGTTCTTC. The V and J genes are TRBV2 and TRBJ2-1, with TRBD2 as a possible D gene (5 bases). Germline V gene lookup returns CDR1 SNHLY and CDR2 FYNNEI. V was cut by 5 bases and J by 14 bases, with 22 bases left in between. CDR3 length equals 14 residues.

The rearrangement uses TRBV6-5 and TRBJ2-7; tentatively, D is TRBD2 (6 bases). Germline V gene sequence: CDR1 MNHEY, CDR2 SVGAGI. This CDR3 has 15 amino acids. V shed 6 bases and J shed 4 bases, with 19 bases lying between them. DNA of the CDR3: TGTGCCAGCAGCTTCCGAACTGGGGGACTTTACGAGCAGTACTTC. Translated: CASSFRTGGLYEQYF.

J is TRBJ2-5 and V is TRBV9; 13 nucleotides match TRBD2. CDR1 and CDR2 from the germline V gene are SGDLS and YYNGEE. V shed 0 bases, J shed 5 bases, and the junction held 4 bases outside the gene matches. The CDR3 sequence is 16 residues long. The CDR3 DNA follows: TGTGCCAGCAGCGTAGCGGGGGGACTAGCGGGGGAGACCCAGTACTTC. It codes for CASSVAGGLAGETQYF.

This clone was detected once. The chain employs TRBV3-1 (or the pseudogene TRBV3-2) and TRBJ2-2, with TRBD2 matching over 8 bases. The CDR3 runs to 17 residues. V dropped 0 bases and J dropped 7; count of bases not matched to a gene: 10. The germline V gene encodes CDR1 LGHDT and CDR2 YNNKEL (reference sequence). CDR3 sequence reads: CASSQDDGGAEIGELFF. The CDR3 DNA follows: TGTGCCAGCAGCCAAGATGACGGGGGGGCGGAGATCGGGGAGCTGTTTTTT.

The chain joins TRBV29-1 to TRBJ2-2, with D perhaps TRBD1 or TRBD2 (5 bases each). The CDR3 is 14 residues long. V lost 4 bases and J lost 6, with 15 bases in between. CDR1 is SQVTM and CDR2 is ANQGSEA in the germline V gene. CDR3 bases: TGCAGCGTTGGCAGGGCTCGGGACGCCGGGGAGCTGTTTTTT. This translates into CSVGRARDAGELFF.

This rearrangement joins TRBV6-5 to TRBJ2-3; weak D call: TRBD1 (5 bases). The CDR3 consists of 12 residues. Trimming removed 7 bases at V and 4 bases at J, with 9 bases between. Germline V gene sequence: CDR1 MNHEY, CDR2 SVGAGI. The CDR3 loop is CASTGRADTQYF. Here the CDR3 DNA reads TGTGCCAGCACCGGCAGGGCAGATACGCAGTATTTT.

This chain links TRBV24-1 with TRBJ2-1; TRBD2 agrees at 10 bases. CDR3 length: 17 amino acids. V trimming: 6 bases; J trimming: 0 bases; junction bases outside the gene matches: 7. CDR1 and CDR2 from the germline V gene are KGHDR and SFDVKD. The CDR3 DNA reads as TGTGCCACCAGTACTCCTAGCGGGAGATCCTCCTACAATGAGCAGTTCTTC. Encoded protein: CATSTPSGRSSYNEQFF.

This sequence joins TRBV19 and TRBJ2-7, with D tentatively TRBD1 (5 bases). This CDR3 has 13 residues. V lost 4 bases to trimming and J lost 0 bases, with 7 bases between them. CDR1 and CDR2 (germline): LNHDA, SQIVND (reference sequence). The CDR3 nucleotides are TGTGCCAGTAGTAGTCAGGGCTCCTACGAGCAGTACTTC. Its protein product is CASSSQGSYEQYF. The entire variable domain, with the rest obtained from reference TRBV19 and TRBJ2-7, is as follows: DGGITQSPKYLFRKEGQNVTLSCEQNLNHDAMYWYRQDPGQGLRLIYYSQIVNDFQKGDIAEGYSVSREKKESFPLTVTSAQKNPTAFYLCASSSQGSYEQYFGPGTRLTVT.

The gene calls are TRBV5-6 and TRBJ2-1; TRBD2 aligns across 11 bases. Germline values: CDR1 SGHDT, CDR2 YYEEEE. The CDR3 extends over 19 amino acids. V dropped 4 bases and J dropped 1; count of bases not matched to a gene: 13. This chain's CDR3 is CASSPQFSGRATSYNEQFF. The CDR3 DNA reads TGTGCCAGCAGCCCCCAGTTTAGCGGGAGGGCCACTTCCTACAATGAGCAGTTCTTC.